The 22 T cell receptor beta chains reported below all come from one sample, sequenced in a study of blood T cell repertoires in COVID-19. Sequenced by immunoSEQ multiplex PCR; TCRdb stores in-frame clones only, minus some. The profile shows some 250,000 clones, over 80% of them singletons. The sample comprised peripheral blood. These receptor sequences come from a man aged 40-49 years with acute or convalescent COVID-19.

The chain uses TRBV4-1 and TRBJ2-7; D is perhaps TRBD1 (6 bases). The germline V gene encodes CDR1 MGHRA and CDR2 YSYEKL. The CDR3 is made up of 15 amino acids. V was pared by 4 bases and J by 4 bases, with 17 bases between. This chain's CDR3 is CASSPQGPGGYEQYF. The CDR3 coding sequence is TGCGCCAGCAGCCCACAGGGCCCTGGGGGATACGAGCAGTACTTC.

The chain carries TRBV19 and TRBJ2-5; 7 bases map to TRBD1. CDR1 LNHDA and CDR2 SQIVND come from the germline V gene (reference sequence). The CDR3 sequence is 13 residues long. V trimming: 4 bases; J trimming: 3 bases; junction bases outside the gene matches: 2. The CDR3 DNA reads TGTGCCAGTAGTACAGACAGGGAAGAGACCCAGTACTTC. Its translation: CASSTDREETQYF.

This chain joins TRBV6-6 and TRBJ2-7, with a tentative D call TRBD1 (7 bases). The CDR3 spans 11 residues. From germline, CDR1 is MNHNY and CDR2 SVGAGI (reference sequence). V lost 6 bases to trimming and J lost 6 bases, with 9 bases between them. DNA of the CDR3: TGTGCCAGCAGCCAGGGGGGCGAGCAGTACTTC. This encodes CASSQGGEQYF.

This CDR3 is CASSYGRVEDTEAFF. In DNA, the CDR3 is TGTGCCAGCAGTTACGGGAGGGTCGAGGACACTGAAGCTTTCTTT. The V call is TRBV6-5, the J call TRBJ1-1; no definite D call. Germline V gene lookup returns CDR1 MNHEY and CDR2 SVGAGI. Trimming took 2 bases from V and 3 from J, leaving 13 bases between them. The CDR3 covers 15 residues.

This clone was seen more than once but under ten times. The V call is TRBV7-2, the J call TRBJ2-7; the match to TRBD2 covers 8 bases. V shed 3 bases and J 3 bases; nucleotides not matched to a gene: 7. The CDR3 is 15 amino acids. CDR1 SGHTA and CDR2 FQGNSA come from the germline V gene. Written as DNA, the CDR3 is TGTGCCAGCAGCTTCACGGGGGGGGCTGGCTACGAGCAGTACTTC. Translating it yields CASSFTGGAGYEQYF.

This clone was detected many times. J is TRBJ2-7 and V is TRBV7-2, with TRBD2 as a possible D gene (5 bases). The V gene's germline CDR1 is SGHTA and CDR2 FQGNSA. Between the trimmed V and J ends, which lost 2 bases and 3 bases, there was a span of 14 bases. There are 15 residues in the CDR3. In DNA form, the CDR3 reads TGTGCCAGCAGCTTACGGGAACGGGATTACTACGAGCAGTACTTC. This translates into CASSLRERDYYEQYF.

The chain employs TRBV6-5 and TRBJ2-5; a weak D match, TRBD2 (6 bases). Germline CDR1 and CDR2: MNHEY and SVGAGI. This CDR3 comprises 14 residues. Trimming took 6 bases from V and 9 from J, leaving 20 bases between them. CDR3 amino acids: CASRGIGGVGAQYF. The CDR3 nucleotides read TGTGCCAGCAGGGGAATAGGAGGGGTTGGGGCCCAGTACTTC.

V usage is TRBV7-6 and J usage is TRBJ2-7, with TRBD1 matching over 8 bases. Trimming removed 3 bases from V and 3 bases from J; junction bases left unmatched: 7. Germline CDR1 reads SGHVS; CDR2 reads FNYEAQ. The CDR3 has 15 residues. DNA of the CDR3: TGTGCCAGCAGCTTCGGGACAGGAACCCACTACGAGCAGTACTTC. Translated, it gives CASSFGTGTHYEQYF.

The chain is built from TRBV19 and TRBJ2-1; 9 bases match TRBD1. V shed 0 bases, J shed 2 bases, and the junction held 8 bases outside the gene matches. Per the germline V gene, CDR1 is LNHDA and CDR2 is SQIVND (reference sequence). The CDR3 covers 18 residues. CDR3 DNA: TGTGCCAGTAGTATAGACGGCACGGGACAGGGACCCTACAATGAGCAGTTCTTC. It codes for CASSIDGTGQGPYNEQFF.

A few counts support this clone. This rearrangement joins TRBV27 to TRBJ2-2; TRBD2 agrees at 8 bases. The V segment lost 9 bases and the J segment 2 bases; nucleotides outside the gene matches: 2. This CDR3 spans 13 amino acids. CDR1 is MNHEY and CDR2 is SMNVEV in the germline V gene (reference sequence). The CDR3 sequence is CASSGANTGELFF. DNA for the CDR3: TGTGCCAGTAGCGGGGCAAACACCGGGGAGCTGTTTTTT.

The chain is built from TRBV2 and TRBJ1-5, with D unclear. Germline loops: CDR1 SNHLY, CDR2 FYNNEI. CDR3 length: 14 amino acids. Trimming removed 5 bases at V and 5 bases at J, with 13 bases between. CDR3 in DNA: TGTGCCAGCAGTCCGACACGGAATTATCAGCCCCAGCATTTT. Translated: CASSPTRNYQPQHF.

V and J are TRBV4-2 and TRBJ1-1, with TRBD1 as a possible D gene (5 bases). CDR1 and CDR2 (germline): LGHNA, YNFKEQ. Trimming pared 1 base from V and 2 bases from J, leaving 8 bases between. The CDR3 contains 14 residues. The chain's CDR3 is CASSQATDNTEAFF. CDR3 sequence (DNA): TGTGCCAGCAGCCAAGCGACAGACAACACTGAAGCTTTCTTT.

Only a few counts were recorded for this clone. The CDR3 bases are TGTGCCTGGAGTCCGCCTTTTCTGGGGTTGGGGCAGGGGCCCCAGCATTTT. The encoded protein is CAWSPPFLGLGQGPQHF. V and J are TRBV30 and TRBJ1-5, with D possibly being TRBD1 (5 bases). The CDR3 covers 17 residues. The germline gives CDR1 GTSNPN, CDR2 SVGIG (reference sequence). The germline V and J ends were trimmed by 2 bases and 9 bases, with 26 bases remaining between them.

This clone was observed a handful of times. The chain carries TRBV2 and TRBJ1-5; possible D gene TRBD1, 6 bases. The CDR3 is made up of 14 amino acids. Deletions cut 5 bases from V and 1 base from J, with 9 bases between. Germline V gene sequence: CDR1 SNHLY, CDR2 FYNNEI. The CDR3 nucleotides read TGTGCCAGCAGTTCACAGGGAAGCAATCAGCCCCAGCATTTT. Its protein is CASSSQGSNQPQHF.

The chain employs TRBV11-1 and TRBJ1-1, with D unresolved. The CDR3 is 14 residues long. From germline, CDR1 is SGHAT and CDR2 FQDESV (reference sequence). Trimming took 7 bases from V and 1 from J, leaving 13 bases between them. This CDR3 is CASTLGASNTEAFF. The CDR3 DNA reads as TGTGCCAGCACCCTGGGAGCGTCGAACACTGAAGCTTTCTTT.

This chain uses TRBV7-2 with TRBJ2-7; weak D call: TRBD2 (6 bases). Germline V gene lookup returns CDR1 SGHTA and CDR2 FQGNSA. The germline V and J ends were trimmed by 5 bases and 6 bases, with 23 bases remaining between them. The CDR3 runs to 16 residues. This chain's CDR3 is CASSLTFGGEGGEQYF. As DNA, the CDR3 is TGTGCCAGCAGCCTGACCTTCGGGGGAGAGGGTGGCGAGCAGTACTTC.

This chain uses TRBV2 with TRBJ1-5, with 9 bases fitting TRBD1. The germline V gene encodes CDR1 SNHLY and CDR2 FYNNEI. The CDR3 runs to 15 residues. J was trimmed by 3 bases and V by 5 bases; bases with no gene match: 5. The CDR3: CASSRDREYNQPQHF. The DNA for the CDR3 is TGTGCCAGCAGTAGGGACAGGGAATACAATCAGCCCCAGCATTTT.

J is TRBJ2-3 and V is TRBV11-2, with 11 nucleotides matching TRBD2. The CDR3 is 15 amino acids. The germline V gene encodes CDR1 SGHAT and CDR2 FQNNGV. V was clipped by 8 bases and J by 6 bases; unmatched bases: 10. The CDR3 bases are TGTGCCAGCGGATTACTAGCGGGAGTAGGGGATACGCAGTATTTT. It specifies CASGLLAGVGDTQYF.

This clone showed up just a few times. The V gene is TRBV5-1, the J gene TRBJ2-7; 13 bases map to TRBD2. Germline V lookup: CDR1 SGHRS, CDR2 YFSETQ. The J segment lost 3 bases and the V segment lost 4 bases, leaving 4 bases of the junction unmatched. The length of the CDR3 is 15 residues. The CDR3 coding sequence is TGCGCCAGCAGCCCCCGGACTAGCGGGAGCTACGAGCAGTACTTC. The encoded protein is CASSPRTSGSYEQYF.

V is TRBV4-2 and J is TRBJ2-5; no definite D call. Germline V gene lookup returns CDR1 LGHNA and CDR2 YNFKEQ. Trimming took off 1 base at V and 5 bases at J, with 8 bases between the two ends. The CDR3 contains 13 residues. The CDR3 DNA follows: TGTGCCAGCAGCCAAGGGAGCTGGGAGACCCAGTACTTC. This codes for CASSQGSWETQYF.

The V gene is TRBV7-2, the J gene TRBJ2-5; 11 bases line up with TRBD1. The CDR3 has 14 residues. The trim removed 5 bases at V and 5 bases at J, leaving 4 bases unmatched. CDR1 and CDR2 from the germline V gene are SGHTA and FQGNSA. CDR3: CASSPDRGPETQYF. The CDR3 bases are TGTGCCAGCAGCCCGGACAGGGGGCCGGAGACCCAGTACTTC.

V is TRBV19 and J is TRBJ2-1; D may be TRBD2 (5 bases). The germline V and J ends were trimmed by 7 bases and 1 base, with 14 bases remaining between them. Germline V gene lookup returns CDR1 LNHDA and CDR2 SQIVND (reference sequence). The CDR3 has 15 residues. CDR3: CASTSDWYSYNEQFF. The CDR3 DNA reads TGTGCCAGTACCTCGGACTGGTATTCCTACAATGAGCAGTTCTTC.